This T cell receptor beta chain was identified during a study of OX40 agonist ivuxolimab in advanced cancers. At the level of the study: Ivuxolimab, an agonistic anti-OX40 (CD134) antibody, was given to patients. The study reported partial responses in three patients: one hepatocellular carcinoma, two cutaneous melanoma. Study findings and constraints: On average, CD8+ T cells had more expanded clones than CD4+.

The V end lost 11 bases, the J end lost 0 bases, and 23 bases lay between the germline ends. Per germline, CDR1 LNHDA and CDR2 SQIVND (reference sequence). CDR3 length equals 16 residues. Measured with immunoSEQ multiplex PCR; TCRdb has only the in-frame clones, and not every one. The data contain 35,000 to 55,000 clones, approximately 84% of them seen just once; the ten biggest clones take up approximately 16%. In the case of this clone: Antigen specificity is unknown.

The V gene is TRBV19, the J gene TRBJ2-7, with a tentative D call TRBD2 (6 bases). The sequenced sample was CD4+ or CD8+ T cells sorted from blood, obtained in a trial of the OX40 agonist ivuxolimab. This TCR was recovered from an adult with an advanced solid tumor such as melanoma, head and neck, liver or kidney cancer. The CDR3 is CASSARDFPSSYEQYF. DNA of the CDR3: TGTGCCTCCTCAGCGCGGGACTTTCCGAGCTCCTACGAGCAGTACTTC.